This TCR beta chain originates from a study of PD-1 blockade in classical Hodgkin lymphoma. Study results and caveats: Baseline TCR diversity was reportedly lower in newly diagnosed patients than in healthy donors. It was reported as lower still in relapsed/refractory patients. Diversity similar to that of newly diagnosed patients was seen at baseline in complete responders.

As for this clone: Its antigen is unknown.

Measured with immunoSEQ multiplex PCR; TCRdb has only the in-frame clones, and not every one. The repertoire holds 35,000 to 45,000 clones, around nine tenths seen once, with approximately 8.1% in the top ten. Germline lookup yields CDR1 MGHRA and CDR2 YSYEKL. The CDR3 extends over 16 amino acids. V was clipped by 1 base and J by 5 bases, with 15 bases between them. With no exception, relapse followed autologous stem cell transplantation in all patients, and brentuximab vedotin exposure varied. The V gene is TRBV4-1, the J gene TRBJ2-1; D is perhaps TRBD2 (7 bases). The clonotype comes from a human donor with classical Hodgkin lymphoma. The specimen comprised peripheral blood mononuclear cells (PBMCs), sampled before the second cycle of nivolumab. CDR3 sequence reads: CASSQARGGANNEQFF. CDR3 nucleotides: TGCGCCAGCAGCCAAGCCCGAGGGGGGGCCAACAATGAGCAGTTCTTC.